The 9 T cell receptor beta chains given below trace back to one sample, sequenced in a study of PD-1 blockade in classical Hodgkin lymphoma. Time point reported: cycle 4 day 1 (C4D1), after more than five weeks of nivolumab. Every one of the patients relapsed after autologous stem cell transplantation (brentuximab vedotin exposure was variable). Method: immunoSEQ multiplex PCR; TCRdb's copy keeps in-frame clones and lacks some. The sample carries 96,000 or so clones, 85% to 95% recorded once. The specimen comprised peripheral blood mononuclear cells (PBMCs), sampled before the fourth cycle of nivolumab. These receptor sequences come from a human donor with classical Hodgkin lymphoma.

The rearrangement uses TRBV5-6 and TRBJ2-5; D perhaps matches TRBD2 (5 bases). V gave up 0 bases and J gave up 9 bases, with 9 bases separating them. The CDR3 covers 12 residues. Germline CDR1 and CDR2: SGHDT and YYEEEE. For the CDR3, the DNA is TGTGCCAGCAGCTTGGCCCCGGGGTCCCAGTACTTC. Its protein product is CASSLAPGSQYF.

V gene TRBV29-1 combines with J gene TRBJ2-7; weak D call: TRBD2 (5 bases). V was clipped by 4 bases and J by 3 bases, with 7 bases between them. Germline lookup yields CDR1 SQVTM and CDR2 ANQGSEA. The CDR3 has 11 amino acids. As DNA, the CDR3 is TGCAGCGTTGCGGGAAACTACGAGCAGTACTTC. This translates into CSVAGNYEQYF.

The CDR3 DNA follows: TGTGCCACCAGGAGAGACCCCGGCACCGGGGAGCTGTTTTTT. Translating it yields CATRRDPGTGELFF. This chain connects TRBV2 to TRBJ2-2; the D is unclear. The germline V gene has CDR1 SNHLY and CDR2 FYNNEI. CDR3 length equals 14 residues. The V end lost 10 bases, the J end lost 4 bases, and 16 bases lay between the germline ends.

This clone has just a few counts. This chain links TRBV13 with TRBJ1-3; D remains unclear. The CDR3 consists of 13 residues. The germline CDR1 and CDR2 sequences are PRHDT and FYEKMQ (reference sequence). V was clipped by 3 bases and J by 3 bases, with 6 bases between them. The CDR3: CASSLRVGNTIYF. The CDR3 nucleotides read TGTGCCAGCAGCTTGAGGGTTGGAAACACCATATATTTT.

CDR3 bases: TGTGCCAGCAGGAGCTCCCAGGGTCGGCATGAGCAGTTCTTC. Amino acid sequence: CASRSSQGRHEQFF. The gene calls are TRBV28 and TRBJ2-1; D may be TRBD1 (5 bases). Trimming stripped 6 bases from V and 8 bases from J, with 17 bases between. Germline CDR1 MDHEN, CDR2 SYDVKM. CDR3 length: 14 residues.

J is TRBJ2-4 and V is TRBV4-1; no clear D. The CDR3 is 14 residues long. V was trimmed by 1 base and J by 3 bases, leaving 7 bases between them. CDR1 MGHRA and CDR2 YSYEKL come from the germline V gene. CDR3 protein: CASSQGASKNIQYF. The CDR3 nucleotides read TGCGCCAGCAGCCAAGGGGCCAGCAAAAACATTCAGTACTTC.

This chain joins TRBV25-1 and TRBJ1-4; 7 nucleotides align to TRBD1. Germline loops: CDR1 MGHDK, CDR2 SYGVNS. The V segment lost 4 bases and the J segment 2 bases; nucleotides outside the gene matches: 4. The CDR3 spans 15 residues. The chain's CDR3 is CASSARQGTNEKLFF. The CDR3 DNA reads as TGTGCCAGCAGTGCCCGACAGGGCACTAATGAAAAACTGTTTTTT.

The chain joins TRBV27 to TRBJ1-1; maybe TRBD1 (5 bases). CDR3 length: 14 residues. The V gene lost 4 bases and the J gene lost 4 bases, with 13 bases spanning the gap. Germline V gene sequence: CDR1 MNHEY, CDR2 SMNVEV (reference sequence). CDR3: CASSWAGGTTEAFF. The CDR3, as DNA: TGTGCCAGCAGTTGGGCGGGGGGGACCACTGAAGCTTTCTTT.

This clone showed up just a few times. V is TRBV19 and J is TRBJ2-7; D perhaps matches TRBD1 (6 bases). The V end lost 3 bases, the J end lost 3 bases, and 9 bases lay between the germline ends. CDR1 and CDR2 from the germline V gene are LNHDA and SQIVND (reference sequence). The CDR3 runs to 13 residues. CDR3 region: CASSMGRGYEQYF. CDR3 DNA: TGTGCCAGTAGTATGGGCAGGGGCTACGAGCAGTACTTC.